This T cell receptor beta chain derives from a study of cytomegalovirus exposure and HLA in healthy donors. Looking at the study overall: Among the approximately 400 genotyped donors, approximately 82% were placed in the Caucasian-associated ancestry cluster.

Study findings and constraints: From TCR beta sequences, most subjects' HLA-A and HLA-B alleles were reportedly predicted accurately. Segments of the TCR beta V type were, in most cases, productive about 87% or about 30% of the time in an earlier analysis.

CDR3 length: 14 amino acids. The ends lost 5 bases at V and 4 bases at J; junction bases unmatched: 5. Germline V gene lookup returns CDR1 LGHNA and CDR2 YNFKEQ. Healthy bone marrow donors made up the donor group. Amplification used 60 Vbeta primers and 13 Jbeta primers. Libraries were prepared by immunoSEQ multiplex PCR; TCRdb keeps only in-frame clonotypes and omits some of them. The top ten clones hold 0.24% of a sample with about 230,000 clones, around 83% of them seen once. For this clone: What it binds is unknown.

This chain joins TRBV4-2 and TRBJ2-5; the match to TRBD1 covers 9 bases. The sequence came from a girl aged 2 to 10 in good health and CMV-seronegative. Source material: PBMCs. The CDR3: CASSATGGVETQYF. The CDR3 DNA reads TGTGCCAGCAGCGCCACAGGGGGCGTAGAGACCCAGTACTTC.